A selection of T cell receptor beta chains follows, all from one sample in a study of early T cells in non-severe SARS-CoV-2 infection. TCRdb passed the 5' RACE reads through MiXCR, listing each CDR3 protein once. The data contain 85,000 to 90,000 distinct CDR3 sequences, less than 15% of them singletons. The sample was whole blood. These receptors were obtained from an adult who was a healthcare worker with PCR-confirmed SARS-CoV-2 infection or an uninfected control (not recorded which). The CDR3 runs from the conserved cysteine through the conserved F or W. The order of the fields is CDR3 DNA, CDR3 protein, clone size, J gene, D gene, V gene. The D gene is left open where the match is weak. Clone sizes are given selectively: once, few, many, or a class where the clone is expanded.

TGTGCCAGCAGCGTCTCGCGGGGTCCTATCACAGATACGCAGTATTTT | CASSVSRGPITDTQYF | few | TRBJ2-3 | NA | TRBV7-2
TGCGCCAGCAGCCAAGATGCTATTATGGCTTTCTTT | CASSQDAIMAFF | NA | TRBJ1-1 | NA | TRBV4-1
TGCAGTGCTCGACAGACCGGGACTAAAGAGACCCAGTACTTC | CSARQTGTKETQYF | many | TRBJ2-5 | TRBD2 | TRBV20-1
TGTGCCAGCAGCCTGGGAGTGAGTAGCGGGGGTAGCACAGATACGCAGTATTTT | CASSLGVSSGGSTDTQYF | NA | TRBJ2-3 | TRBD2 | TRBV6-5
TGTGCCAGCAATCTGGGGGGGACCCTGTCTGGACAGTTCTTC | CASNLGGTLSGQFF | NA | TRBJ2-1 | TRBD2 | TRBV12-3/TRBV12-4
TGTGCCAGCAGCGTGGGACAGGGTATAACCTACGAGCAGTACTTC | CASSVGQGITYEQYF | few | TRBJ2-7 | TRBD1 | TRBV14
TGTGCCAGCGAGAAACCAGGGGTATATGGCTACACCTTC | CASEKPGVYGYTF | few | TRBJ1-2 | NA | TRBV7-2
TGCAGCGTTGCTCAGAATGGGGGCTATGGCTACACCTTC | CSVAQNGGYGYTF | many | TRBJ1-2 | NA | TRBV29-1
TGTGCCAGCAGCCCCCGGAGACAGGGGACGGGCAATCAGCCCCAGCATTTT | CASSPRRQGTGNQPQHF | few | TRBJ1-5 | TRBD1 | TRBV6-6
TGTGCCAGCAGTCGGGACAGGGGGCCGGGCACCGGGGAGCTGTTTTTT | CASSRDRGPGTGELFF | few | TRBJ2-2 | TRBD1 | TRBV5-5